Below, 27 T cell receptor beta chains from the same sample are listed, as sequenced in a study of blood T cell repertoires in COVID-19. Generated by immunoSEQ multiplex PCR, the TCRdb table keeps only in-frame clones and is missing some. The sample lists about 110,000 clones, roughly four fifths occurring once. The sequencing sample was made of peripheral blood. The receptors come from a woman aged 60-70 years with acute or convalescent COVID-19.

The chain is built from TRBV29-1 and TRBJ1-2, with unresolved D. V was cut by 7 bases and J by 3 bases, with 15 bases left in between. The CDR3 extends over 13 amino acids. CDR1 and CDR2 from the germline V gene are SQVTM and ANQGSEA. This CDR3 is CSASGLGHYGYTF. CDR3 sequence (DNA): TGCAGCGCCTCGGGTCTCGGCCACTATGGCTACACCTTC. Combining the CDR3 with reference TRBV29-1 and TRBJ1-2 gives the whole variable domain SAVISQKPSRDICQRGTSLTIQCQVDSQVTMMFWYRQQPGQSLTLIATANQGSEATYESGFVIDKFPISRPNLTFSTLTVSNMSPEDSSIYLCSASGLGHYGYTFGSGTRLTVV.

The V and J genes are TRBV7-2 and TRBJ1-2, with D unclear. The V end lost 4 bases, the J end lost 5 bases, and 17 bases lay between the germline ends. Germline CDR1 and CDR2: SGHTA and FQGNSA. The CDR3 spans 15 residues. CDR3: CASSSSTGVRYGYTF. For the CDR3, the DNA is TGTGCCAGCAGCTCTAGCACCGGGGTGCGGTATGGCTACACCTTC.

This chain joins TRBV15 and TRBJ1-5; no definite D call. The V end lost 3 bases, the J end lost 2 bases, and 14 bases lay between the germline ends. The CDR3 runs to 16 residues. Germline loops: CDR1 LNHNV, CDR2 YYDKDF (reference sequence). The CDR3 bases are TGTGCCACCAGCAGGGGCCCGGCGAACGGCAATCAGCCCCAGCATTTT. Translation: CATSRGPANGNQPQHF. Full variable domain (rest looked up from reference TRBV15 and TRBJ1-5): DAMVIQNPRYQVTQFGKPVTLSCSQTLNHNVMYWYQQKSSQAPKLLFHYYDKDFNNEADTPDNFQSRRPNTSFCFLDIRSPGLGDTAMYLCATSRGPANGNQPQHFGDGTRLSIL.

The chain uses TRBV2 and TRBJ1-5; 10 bases map to TRBD1. CDR3 length: 14 residues. CDR1 and CDR2 from the germline V gene are SNHLY and FYNNEI. Trimming took 5 bases from V and 7 from J; bases not matched to a gene: 5. CDR3 in DNA: TGTGCCAGCAGTAGACAGGGGGCAGGCCAGCCCCAGCATTTT. This encodes CASSRQGAGQPQHF.

The genes are TRBV5-5 and TRBJ1-1; D is unresolved. Trimming removed 2 bases from V and 1 base from J, with 18 bases in between. This CDR3 comprises 17 residues. Looked up from germline, CDR1 is SGHKS and CDR2 is YYEKEE (reference sequence). CDR3 loop: CASSFSPAGMRNTEAFF. The CDR3 DNA reads TGTGCCAGCAGCTTTTCTCCCGCGGGGATGAGGAACACTGAAGCTTTCTTT.

This clone was seen only a few times. The chain is built from TRBV9 and TRBJ2-1; 9 nucleotides align to TRBD1. This CDR3 contains 14 residues. V lost 5 bases, J lost 4 bases, and 4 bases stayed unmatched. Germline lookup yields CDR1 SGDLS and CDR2 YYNGEE. The CDR3 is CASSTGTGYNEQFF. Written as DNA, the CDR3 is TGTGCCAGCAGTACAGGGACAGGGTACAATGAGCAGTTCTTC.

This chain uses TRBV19 with TRBJ1-2; TRBD1 agrees at 7 bases. CDR3 length: 18 amino acids. Germline V CDR1 and CDR2: LNHDA, SQIVND (reference sequence). V trimming: 4 bases; J trimming: 2 bases; junction bases outside the gene matches: 16. DNA of the CDR3: TGTGCCAGTAGTAGTTCGGGATTGGGGGGACAGCCGAACTATGGCTACACCTTC. Protein sequence: CASSSSGLGGQPNYGYTF.

The chain combines TRBV7-2 with TRBJ2-7; no definite D call. The V gene lost 2 bases and the J gene lost 6 bases, with 8 bases spanning the gap. CDR1 is SGHTA and CDR2 is FQGNSA in the germline V gene. CDR3 length: 12 residues. CDR3 in amino acids: CASSLRAAEQYF. The CDR3 region has the DNA TGTGCCAGCAGCTTACGCGCCGCCGAGCAGTACTTC.

The chain employs TRBV5-1 and TRBJ1-2; weak D call: TRBD1 (5 bases). Germline-derived CDR1 and CDR2 are SGHRS and YFSETQ. The CDR3 totals 15 residues. V lost 7 bases and J lost 7, with 23 bases in between. CDR3 nucleotide sequence: TGCGCCAGCGGGACTCGGACCGGGGCCGGTAGTGGCTACACCTTC. It yields the protein CASGTRTGAGSGYTF.

The chain recombines TRBV4-1 with TRBJ2-5; 13 positions match TRBD2. Germline-derived CDR1 and CDR2 are MGHRA and YSYEKL. This CDR3 spans 18 amino acids. With 1 base clipped from V and 2 bases from J, the junction kept 7 bases outside the gene matches. CDR3 region: CASSQARTSGSTQETQYF. Written as DNA, the CDR3 is TGCGCCAGCAGCCAAGCCCGGACTAGCGGGAGTACTCAAGAGACCCAGTACTTC.

This chain uses TRBV9 with TRBJ2-2, with D maybe TRBD2 (6 bases). The V gene's germline CDR1 is SGDLS and CDR2 YYNGEE. V lost 1 base, J lost 4 bases, and 14 bases lay in between. CDR3 length: 16 amino acids. The CDR3 here is CASSVSTGVGTGELFF. For the CDR3, the DNA is TGTGCCAGCAGCGTATCGACGGGAGTGGGCACCGGGGAGCTGTTTTTT.

The rearrangement links TRBV6-5 to TRBJ2-1, with 8 positions matching TRBD2. V shed 5 bases and J 6 bases; nucleotides not matched to a gene: 9. The CDR3 is made up of 15 amino acids. Germline V gene sequence: CDR1 MNHEY, CDR2 SVGAGI. The CDR3 protein is CASSQGLVNSNEQFF. The CDR3 DNA reads TGTGCCAGCAGTCAGGGACTAGTAAATTCCAATGAGCAGTTCTTC.

The table lists this clone with a count of one. This sequence joins TRBV11-3 and TRBJ2-1; 9 bases fit TRBD1. Germline lookup yields CDR1 SGHNT and CDR2 YENEEA. The junction had 10 bases not matched to a gene; V was cut back by 2 bases and J by 5 bases. The CDR3 is 17 residues long. The CDR3 DNA is TGTGCCAGCAGCTTATGGTCCGGGACAGGGATCCACAATGAGCAGTTCTTC. It encodes CASSLWSGTGIHNEQFF.

The chain employs TRBV10-3 and TRBJ2-2; maybe TRBD1 (6 bases). The CDR3 contains 13 residues. Germline CDR1 ENHRY, CDR2 SYGVKD. Deletions cut 9 bases from V and 1 base from J, with 9 bases between. The CDR3 loop reads CAMETGNTGELFF. The CDR3 nucleotides are TGTGCCATGGAGACAGGGAACACCGGGGAGCTGTTTTTT.

V gene TRBV19 combines with J gene TRBJ1-5, with D possibly TRBD1 on 6 matching bases. V lost 6 bases and J 3 bases, leaving 15 bases between the germline ends. CDR3 length equals 15 residues. CDR1 LNHDA and CDR2 SQIVND come from the germline V gene (reference sequence). CDR3 region: CASRLDSKLNQPQHF. DNA of the CDR3: TGTGCCAGTAGACTGGACAGTAAACTCAATCAGCCCCAGCATTTT. The full variable domain, with the rest looked up from reference TRBV19 and TRBJ1-5, is DGGITQSPKYLFRKEGQNVTLSCEQNLNHDAMYWYRQDPGQGLRLIYYSQIVNDFQKGDIAEGYSVSREKKESFPLTVTSAQKNPTAFYLCASRLDSKLNQPQHFGDGTRLSIL.

This chain links TRBV7-8 with TRBJ1-4; 7 nucleotides line up with TRBD1. The V gene end was trimmed by 5 bases and the J gene end by 5 bases; junction bases not matched to a gene: 5. This CDR3 spans 14 amino acids. Germline CDR1 SGHVS, CDR2 FQNEAQ. CDR3 in amino acids: CASSRGQRNEKLFF. Here the CDR3 DNA reads TGTGCCAGCAGCAGGGGACAGAGAAATGAAAAACTGTTTTTT. The full variable domain, rest sourced from reference TRBV7-8 and TRBJ1-4, is GAGVSQSPRYKVAKRGQDVALRCDPISGHVSLFWYQQALGQGPEFLTYFQNEAQLDKSGLPSDRFFAERPEGSVSTLKIQRTQQEDSAVYLCASSRGQRNEKLFFGSGTQLSVL.

This chain links TRBV19 with TRBJ1-2, with 10 bases identical to TRBD1. This CDR3 is 14 amino acids long. Losses at the gene ends were 5 bases for V and 3 bases for J; bases not matched to a gene: 3. CDR1 is LNHDA and CDR2 is SQIVND in the germline V gene (reference sequence). Here the CDR3 reads CASSGGTGDYGYTF. In DNA form, the CDR3 reads TGTGCCAGTAGTGGAGGGACAGGGGACTATGGCTACACCTTC.

V gene TRBV10-3 combines with J gene TRBJ2-1; possible D gene TRBD1, 5 bases. Trimming left V 4 bases short and J 2 bases short, with 18 bases between. The germline CDR1 and CDR2 sequences are ENHRY and SYGVKD. The CDR3 sequence is 17 residues long. CDR3 sequence: CAISVVADRAPYNEQFF. The CDR3 DNA is TGTGCCATCAGTGTTGTAGCAGACAGAGCTCCCTACAATGAGCAGTTCTTC.

The chain uses TRBV7-2 and TRBJ2-1; tentative D call: TRBD1 (5 bases). V was clipped by 1 base and J by 8 bases, with 18 bases between them. The CDR3 sequence is 16 residues long. Looked up from germline, CDR1 is SGHTA and CDR2 is FQGNSA. The CDR3 DNA reads TGTGCCAGCAGCTTAGGGGCAGGGCGGCGGTTAGATGAGCAGTTCTTC. Encoded protein: CASSLGAGRRLDEQFF.

This chain links TRBV5-6 with TRBJ1-2; TRBD1 aligns across 7 bases. The CDR3 is made up of 15 amino acids. Unmatched junction bases numbered 10, after V lost 4 bases and J lost 4 bases. Germline V lookup: CDR1 SGHDT, CDR2 YYEEEE. Here the CDR3 DNA reads TGTGCCAGCAGCCCAGGCCCGACAGGGATCTATGGCTACACCTTC. Its protein product is CASSPGPTGIYGYTF.

This chain links TRBV4-1 with TRBJ2-3, with 8 nucleotides matching TRBD2. This CDR3 is 20 amino acids long. Trimming cost V 0 bases and J 0 bases; bases outside gene matches: 14. Looked up from germline, CDR1 is MGHRA and CDR2 is YSYEKL. The CDR3 nucleotides are TGCGCCAGCAGCCAAGATACGGGCGGGGTACTAGCGGTCAGCACAGATACGCAGTATTTT. Amino acids: CASSQDTGGVLAVSTDTQYF.

This clone was seen a single time. The V gene is TRBV3-1 (or the pseudogene TRBV3-2), the J gene TRBJ1-2, with a weak D call TRBD1 (6 bases). V was pared by 4 bases and J by 3 bases, with 24 bases between. The CDR3 contains 18 residues. Germline CDR1 is LGHDT and CDR2 is YNNKEL (reference sequence). DNA of the CDR3: TGTGCCAGCAGCCCCAGGCCTACAGGGTCTTATATGGACTATGGCTACACCTTC. This codes for CASSPRPTGSYMDYGYTF.

The genes are TRBV7-8 and TRBJ1-2, with a weak D call TRBD1 (5 bases). The germline V gene has CDR1 SGHVS and CDR2 FQNEAQ. The ends were cut back, 1 base at V and 4 bases at J, with 13 bases in the middle. The CDR3 runs 15 residues. CDR3 DNA sequence: TGTGCCAGCAGCTTAGACCAGGGAAGAGGCTATGGCTACACCTTC. It yields the protein CASSLDQGRGYGYTF.

This chain connects TRBV6-1 to TRBJ2-1; D possibly corresponds to TRBD2 (6 bases). Trimming shortened V by 3 bases and J by 2 bases, and 11 bases separated the two germline ends. CDR1 and CDR2 from the germline V gene are MNHNS and SASEGT. CDR3 length: 15 amino acids. CDR3 coding DNA: TGTGCCAGCAGTGATTGGGCTAGCGCCTACAATGAGCAGTTCTTC. It translates to CASSDWASAYNEQFF.

The V gene is TRBV19, the J gene TRBJ2-3, with 8 nucleotides matching TRBD2. Germline trimming cut 5 bases from V and 2 bases from J; bases unmatched to any gene: 3. This CDR3 has 14 residues. Germline CDR1 and CDR2: LNHDA and SQIVND (reference sequence). This CDR3 is CASSRAGVTDTQYF. The CDR3 DNA sequence: TGTGCCAGTAGTCGAGCGGGGGTCACAGATACGCAGTATTTT.

The V call is TRBV6-5, the J call TRBJ2-5; 7 nucleotides match TRBD1. The CDR3 covers 13 residues. Trimming cost V 8 bases and J 3 bases; bases outside gene matches: 6. The germline CDR1 and CDR2 sequences are MNHEY and SVGAGI. In DNA, the CDR3 is TGTGCCAGCTTAGGGACAGCAGAAGAGACCCAGTACTTC. Protein sequence: CASLGTAEETQYF.

This clone was counted between two and nine times. V usage is TRBV7-2 and J usage is TRBJ1-2, with no clear D. This CDR3 spans 13 amino acids. Germline V CDR1 and CDR2: SGHTA, FQGNSA. The V end was cut by 4 bases, the J end by 6 bases, with 12 bases between. The CDR3 DNA is TGTGCCAGCAGCTCTTATACTCTCGATGGCTACACCTTC. Protein sequence: CASSSYTLDGYTF.